The entry below gives a single T cell receptor (beta chain) sequence along with its context. The antigen remains unidentified. The sample originates from a study of OX40 agonist ivuxolimab in advanced cancers. Study results and limitations: By week 6 at 0.1 to 3.0 mg/kg, blood CD4+ and CD8+ T cells had expanded clonally. Clonal expansion was among the lowest in partial responders at 0.1-3.0 mg/kg, especially CD8+.

The assay was immunoSEQ multiplex PCR, and TCRdb's table has in-frame clones only and misses some. This table has about 20,000 clones, 83% appearing once. The CDR3 contains 15 residues. V was trimmed by 10 bases and J by 0 bases, leaving 18 bases between them. Germline V gives CDR1 ENHRY, CDR2 SYGVKD. Sample: CD4+ or CD8+ T cells sorted from blood, taken in a trial of the OX40 agonist ivuxolimab. This TCR was sampled from an adult with an advanced solid tumor such as melanoma, head and neck, liver or kidney cancer. The V gene is TRBV10-3, the J gene TRBJ1-2; D is ambiguous. The CDR3 loop is CATSIGSETNYGYTF. CDR3 DNA: TGTGCCACCTCTATTGGATCGGAAACTAACTATGGCTACACCTTC.